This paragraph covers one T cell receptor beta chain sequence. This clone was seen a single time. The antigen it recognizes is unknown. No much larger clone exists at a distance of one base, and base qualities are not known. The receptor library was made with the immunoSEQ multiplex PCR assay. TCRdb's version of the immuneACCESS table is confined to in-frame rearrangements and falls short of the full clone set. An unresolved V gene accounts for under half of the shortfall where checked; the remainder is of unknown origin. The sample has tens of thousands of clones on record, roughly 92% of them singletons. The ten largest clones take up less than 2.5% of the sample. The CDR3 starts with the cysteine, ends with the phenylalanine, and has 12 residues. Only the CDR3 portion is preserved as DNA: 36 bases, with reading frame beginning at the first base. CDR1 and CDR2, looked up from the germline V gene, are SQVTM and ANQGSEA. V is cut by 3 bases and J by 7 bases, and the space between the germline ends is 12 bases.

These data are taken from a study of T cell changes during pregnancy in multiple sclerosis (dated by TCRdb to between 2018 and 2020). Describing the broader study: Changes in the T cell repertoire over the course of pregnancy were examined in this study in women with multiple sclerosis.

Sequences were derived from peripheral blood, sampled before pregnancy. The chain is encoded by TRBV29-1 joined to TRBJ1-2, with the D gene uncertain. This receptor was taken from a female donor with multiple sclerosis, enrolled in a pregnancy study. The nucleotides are TGCAGCGTTGAGACCCGGCGGAGTGGCTACACCTTC. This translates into CSVETRRSGYTF.